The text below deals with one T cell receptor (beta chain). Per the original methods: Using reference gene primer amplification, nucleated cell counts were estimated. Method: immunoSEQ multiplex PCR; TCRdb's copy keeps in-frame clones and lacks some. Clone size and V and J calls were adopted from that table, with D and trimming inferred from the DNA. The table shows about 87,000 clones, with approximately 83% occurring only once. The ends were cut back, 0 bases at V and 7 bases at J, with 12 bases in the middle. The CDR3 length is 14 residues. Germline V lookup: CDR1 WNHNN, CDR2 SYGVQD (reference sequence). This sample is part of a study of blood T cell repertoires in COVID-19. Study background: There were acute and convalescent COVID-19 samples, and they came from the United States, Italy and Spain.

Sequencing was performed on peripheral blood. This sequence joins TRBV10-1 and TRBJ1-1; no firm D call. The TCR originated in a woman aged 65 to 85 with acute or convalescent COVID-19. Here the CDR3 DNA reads TGCGCCAGCAGTGAGTCGAATATCGGGAGTGAAGCTTTCTTT. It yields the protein CASSESNIGSEAFF.